This T cell receptor beta chain originates from a study of OX40 agonist ivuxolimab in advanced cancers. With 6 bases removed from V and 8 bases from J, the gap between germline ends came to 16 bases. The CDR3 has 13 amino acids. Looked up from germline, CDR1 is MNHEY and CDR2 is SVGAGI. Libraries were prepared by immunoSEQ multiplex PCR; TCRdb keeps only in-frame clonotypes and omits some of them. In the table there are more than 50,000 clones, over 65% of which are singletons. Sequences were derived from CD4+ or CD8+ T cells sorted from blood, sampled in a trial of the OX40 agonist ivuxolimab. This chain joins TRBV6-5 and TRBJ1-1, with D possibly being TRBD1 (6 bases). The receptor comes from an adult with an advanced solid tumor such as melanoma, head and neck, liver or kidney cancer. The CDR3 spells CASSFRGGAEAFF. CDR3 in DNA: TGTGCCAGCAGCTTTAGGGGGGGTGCGGAAGCTTTCTTT.